This T cell receptor (beta chain) is from a study of blood T cell repertoires in COVID-19. Profiling relied on immunoSEQ multiplex PCR, and the TCRdb table lists in-frame clones only, not all of them. The sample has 95,000 to 100,000 clones; about 88% are singletons. Trimming at V came to 5 bases and at J to 5 bases, leaving 5 bases not matched to a gene. The CDR3 consists of 13 residues. Germline V gene sequence: CDR1 LNHDA, CDR2 SQIVND (reference sequence). Sequenced input: peripheral blood. The source is a man aged 80 or over with acute or convalescent COVID-19. V usage is TRBV19 and J usage is TRBJ2-7; TRBD2 aligns across 8 bases. CDR3 protein: CASSDRTSNEQYF. The CDR3 nucleotides are TGTGCCAGTAGTGATCGGACTAGCAACGAGCAGTACTTC.